This T cell receptor (beta chain) was captured by sequencing in a study of cytomegalovirus exposure and HLA in healthy donors. The protocol was immunoSEQ multiplex PCR, while the TCRdb copy is restricted to in-frame clones and leaves out a portion. The sample lists more than 60,000 clones; nearly 98% were seen once. In regard to this clone: Distinct nucleotide sequences in the sample also encode this CDR3.

Germline V gene data show CDR1 as SGHNT and CDR2 as YYREEE (reference sequence). Trimming stripped 0 bases from V and 2 bases from J, with 3 bases between. CDR3 length: 13 residues. The clonotype originates from a woman younger than 35 in good health and CMV-seropositive. The V and J genes are TRBV5-4 and TRBJ1-5; D call uncertain. Sequenced material: PBMCs. DNA of the CDR3: TGTGCCAGCAGCTTGGCTGGCAATCAGCCCCAGCATTTT. This sequence encodes CASSLAGNQPQHF.